These 17 T cell receptor beta chains were all obtained from the same sample, sequenced in a study of blood T cell repertoires in COVID-19. The table came from immunoSEQ multiplex PCR; TCRdb's copy has only in-frame clones and leaves some out. The repertoire consists of around 300,000 clones, with around 90% occurring once and the leading ten covering 2.2%. Sequencing was carried out using peripheral blood. The origin of the receptors is a man aged 50-59 years with acute or convalescent COVID-19.

Comment on this clone: Other nucleotide sequences in the sample specify the same CDR3. The rearrangement uses TRBV5-1 and TRBJ1-1; D is perhaps TRBD1 (6 bases). Trimming cost V 2 bases and J 2 bases, with 10 bases left between them. CDR1 and CDR2 from the germline V gene are SGHRS and YFSETQ. The CDR3 is 14 residues long. For the CDR3, the DNA is TGCGCCAGCAGCTTAGGACAGCAAAACACTGAAGCTTTCTTT. Encoded protein: CASSLGQQNTEAFF.

The V and J genes are TRBV5-1 and TRBJ1-4, with D possibly TRBD1 on 6 matching bases. Germline CDR1 and CDR2: SGHRS and YFSETQ. CDR3 length: 16 residues. V was cut by 1 base and J by 1 base, with 11 bases left in between. The CDR3 reads CASSLTGLGTNEKLFF. The CDR3 DNA sequence: TGCGCCAGCAGCTTGACAGGGCTGGGAACTAATGAAAAACTGTTTTTT.

The rearrangement uses TRBV5-1 and TRBJ2-3; TRBD1 aligns across 7 bases. Germline assignment: CDR1 SGHRS and CDR2 YFSETQ. V gave up 3 bases and J gave up 6 bases; unmatched junction bases: 4. This CDR3 has 13 residues. CDR3: CASSYRGADTQYF. CDR3 coding DNA: TGCGCCAGCAGCTACAGGGGAGCGGATACGCAGTATTTT.

V is TRBV7-9 and J is TRBJ2-1, with 9 bases fitting TRBD1. This CDR3 comprises 14 residues. CDR1 is SEHNR, CDR2 FQNEAQ, per germline (reference sequence). The V segment lost 4 bases and the J segment 8 bases; nucleotides outside the gene matches: 6. CDR3 loop: CASSSGDRVDEQFF. CDR3 bases: TGTGCCAGCAGCTCCGGGGACAGGGTCGATGAGCAGTTCTTC. Filled out from reference TRBV7-9 and TRBJ2-1, the complete variable domain reads DTGVSQNPRHKITKRGQNVTFRCDPISEHNRLYWYRQTLGQGPEFLTYFQNEAQLEKSRLLSDRFSAERPKGSFSTLEIQRTEQGDSAMYLCASSSGDRVDEQFFGPGTRLTVL.

V gene TRBV18 combines with J gene TRBJ1-5; 7 bases are a match to TRBD1. The CDR3 loop spans 16 amino acids. Germline V gene data show CDR1 as KGHSH and CDR2 as LQKENI. Germline trimming cut 3 bases from V and 0 bases from J; bases unmatched to any gene: 5. The CDR3 nucleotides read TGTGCCAGCTCACCGGGGGACAGCGATAGCAATCAGCCCCAGCATTTT. As protein: CASSPGDSDSNQPQHF. Drawing the rest from reference TRBV18 and TRBJ1-5, the complete variable domain is NAGVMQNPRHLVRRRGQEARLRCSPMKGHSHVYWYRQLPEEGLKFMVYLQKENIIDESGMPKERFSAEFPKEGPSILRIQQVVRGDSAAYFCASSPGDSDSNQPQHFGDGTRLSIL.

The V call is TRBV20-1, the J call TRBJ1-1; no firm D call. This CDR3 has 11 residues. Trimming removed 0 bases at V and 13 bases at J, with 12 bases between. From germline, CDR1 is DFQATT and CDR2 SNEGSKA (reference sequence). The chain's CDR3 is CSARDRTNVFF. The CDR3 bases are TGCAGTGCTAGAGATAGGACTAACGTTTTCTTT.

The chain couples TRBV14 to TRBJ2-5, with D possibly TRBD1 on 5 matching bases. Germline CDR1 is SGHDN and CDR2 is FVKESK. V lost 8 bases to trimming and J lost 5 bases, with 12 bases between them. This CDR3 comprises 12 residues. The CDR3: CASGASWETQYF. The CDR3 DNA reads as TGTGCCAGCGGGGCGTCCTGGGAGACCCAGTACTTC.

This clone has only a few counts. The chain combines TRBV2 with TRBJ2-7; 7 bases map to TRBD2. This CDR3 spans 13 amino acids. The germline V gene encodes CDR1 SNHLY and CDR2 FYNNEI. V lost 4 bases to trimming and J lost 0 bases; unmatched junction nucleotides: 0. The CDR3 DNA sequence: TGTGCCAGCAGTGGCGGGGGCTCCTACGAGCAGTACTTC. It encodes CASSGGGSYEQYF.

The V call is TRBV18, the J call TRBJ2-2; the D gene is possibly TRBD1 (6 bases). Between the trimmed V and J ends, which lost 3 bases and 0 bases, there was a span of 11 bases. Germline V gene data show CDR1 as KGHSH and CDR2 as LQKENI. This CDR3 region has 16 residues. CDR3 amino acids: CASSPYRDANTGELFF. Written as DNA, the CDR3 is TGTGCCAGCTCACCCTACAGGGATGCGAACACCGGGGAGCTGTTTTTT.

V gene TRBV24-1 combines with J gene TRBJ2-1, with 7 bases that match TRBD2. The V segment lost 3 bases and the J segment 5 bases; nucleotides outside the gene matches: 6. Germline assignment: CDR1 KGHDR and CDR2 SFDVKD. The CDR3 covers 15 residues. CDR3 in DNA: TGTGCCACCAGTGATCCTAGCGGAGGGGACAATGAGCAGTTCTTC. It yields the protein CATSDPSGGDNEQFF.

The chain is built from TRBV6-1 and TRBJ1-1; no reliable D call. Per the germline V gene, CDR1 is MNHNS and CDR2 is SASEGT. V shed 2 bases and J shed 1 base, with 11 bases lying between them. The CDR3 contains 15 residues. The CDR3 region is CASSETGASNTEAFF. The DNA of the CDR3 is TGTGCCAGCAGTGAAACTGGTGCGTCGAACACTGAAGCTTTCTTT.

The V gene is TRBV29-1, the J gene TRBJ1-1, with 9 bases matching TRBD1. Losses at the gene ends were 6 bases for V and 6 bases for J; bases not matched to a gene: 5. CDR3 size: 12 residues. Germline V gene data show CDR1 as SQVTM and CDR2 as ANQGSEA. CDR3 in amino acids: CSVPGTGPEAFF. Here the CDR3 DNA reads TGCAGCGTGCCCGGGACAGGGCCTGAAGCTTTCTTT. Full variable domain (rest looked up from reference TRBV29-1 and TRBJ1-1): SAVISQKPSRDICQRGTSLTIQCQVDSQVTMMFWYRQQPGQSLTLIATANQGSEATYESGFVIDKFPISRPNLTFSTLTVSNMSPEDSSIYLCSVPGTGPEAFFGQGTRLTVV.

V usage is TRBV12-5 and J usage is TRBJ2-5, with 8 bases lining up with TRBD2. The CDR3 consists of 15 residues. V trimming: 6 bases; J trimming: 2 bases; junction bases outside the gene matches: 8. Germline V lookup: CDR1 LGHNT, CDR2 FRNRAP. CDR3 loop: CASGMTSGGQETQYF. The CDR3 nucleotides are TGTGCTAGTGGGATGACCAGCGGGGGACAAGAGACCCAGTACTTC.

This sequence joins TRBV6-5 and TRBJ1-2; D is possibly TRBD1 (6 bases). Germline V CDR1 and CDR2: MNHEY, SVGAGI. V was pared by 10 bases and J by 1 base, with 13 bases between. The CDR3 is 13 amino acids. The CDR3: CATRKDSNYGYTF. CDR3 bases: TGTGCCACAAGAAAGGACAGTAACTATGGCTACACCTTC.

V is TRBV5-1 and J is TRBJ2-7; D is undetermined. Germline V gene data show CDR1 as SGHRS and CDR2 as YFSETQ. This CDR3 is built from 13 residues. V lost 2 bases to trimming and J lost 2 bases, with 8 bases between them. The CDR3 protein is CASSFDSPYEQYF. The CDR3, as DNA: TGCGCCAGCAGCTTCGACTCCCCCTACGAGCAGTACTTC.

This chain joins TRBV12-5 and TRBJ2-1, with D unclear. V lost 9 bases and J 0 bases, leaving 3 bases between the germline ends. CDR3 size: 11 residues. Germline CDR1 reads LGHNT; CDR2 reads FRNRAP. The chain's CDR3 is CASGSYNEQFF. The DNA for the CDR3 is TGTGCTAGCGGCTCCTACAATGAGCAGTTCTTC.

The rearrangement joins TRBV2 to TRBJ2-7; possibly TRBD1 for D (6 bases). The CDR3 totals 15 residues. The germline gives CDR1 SNHLY, CDR2 FYNNEI. V lost 5 bases and J 5 bases, leaving 19 bases between the germline ends. CDR3 bases: TGTGCCAGCAGTCCTGACCGACAGGCCCCCAACGAGCAGTACTTC. Its translation is CASSPDRQAPNEQYF.